This entry features one TCR beta chain sequence. Germline loops: CDR1 KGHSH, CDR2 LQKENI. The V segment lost 6 bases and the J segment 6 bases; nucleotides outside the gene matches: 6. CDR3 length: 14 residues. The data are from a study of T cells in Graves' hyperthyroidism and ophthalmopathy. There were TCR beta CDR3 regions amplified from RNA transcripts. In the first-round RT-PCR of the TCR CDR3, the HTBI primer set was used. TCRdb itself ran the multiplex PCR reads through MiXCR, one entry per CDR3 protein. The repertoire has 500,000 to 700,000 distinct CDR3 sequences, 16% of them found once; the top ten carry 18%.

The source of this sequence is a young woman with Graves' hyperthyroidism. The V gene is TRBV18, the J gene TRBJ2-4; 9 bases are shared with TRBD1. Material for sequencing was blood. As DNA, the CDR3 is TGTGCCAGCTCCCCGGGACAGGGAGTAAACATTCAGTACTTC. Protein sequence: CASSPGQGVNIQYF.